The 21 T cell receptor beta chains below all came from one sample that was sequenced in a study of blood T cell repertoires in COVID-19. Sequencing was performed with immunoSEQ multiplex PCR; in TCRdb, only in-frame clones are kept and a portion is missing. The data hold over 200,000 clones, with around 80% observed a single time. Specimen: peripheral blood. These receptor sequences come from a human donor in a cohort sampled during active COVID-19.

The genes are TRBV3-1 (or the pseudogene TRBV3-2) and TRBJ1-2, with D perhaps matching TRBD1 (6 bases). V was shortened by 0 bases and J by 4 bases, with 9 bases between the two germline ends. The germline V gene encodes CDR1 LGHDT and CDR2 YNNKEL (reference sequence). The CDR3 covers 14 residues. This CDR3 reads CASSQEGGFYGYTF. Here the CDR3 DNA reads TGTGCCAGCAGCCAAGAAGGGGGATTCTATGGCTACACCTTC.

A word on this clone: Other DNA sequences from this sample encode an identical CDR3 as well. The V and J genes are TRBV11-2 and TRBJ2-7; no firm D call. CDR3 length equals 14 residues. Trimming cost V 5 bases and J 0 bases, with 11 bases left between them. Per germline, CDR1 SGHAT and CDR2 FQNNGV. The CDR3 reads CASSRDRSSYEQYF. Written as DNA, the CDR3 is TGTGCCAGCAGCCGCGACCGGAGCTCCTACGAGCAGTACTTC.

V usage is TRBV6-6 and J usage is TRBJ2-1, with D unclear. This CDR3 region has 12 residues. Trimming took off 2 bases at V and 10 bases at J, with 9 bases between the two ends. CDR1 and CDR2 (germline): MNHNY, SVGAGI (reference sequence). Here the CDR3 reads CASSYPPREQFF. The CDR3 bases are TGTGCCAGCAGTTACCCCCCCCGGGAGCAGTTCTTC.

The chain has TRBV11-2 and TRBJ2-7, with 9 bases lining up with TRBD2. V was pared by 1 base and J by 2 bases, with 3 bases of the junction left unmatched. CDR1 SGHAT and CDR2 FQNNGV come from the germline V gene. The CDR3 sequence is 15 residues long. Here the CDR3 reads CASSLGRLAAYEQYF. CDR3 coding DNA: TGTGCCAGCAGCTTAGGAAGACTAGCGGCCTACGAGCAGTACTTC.

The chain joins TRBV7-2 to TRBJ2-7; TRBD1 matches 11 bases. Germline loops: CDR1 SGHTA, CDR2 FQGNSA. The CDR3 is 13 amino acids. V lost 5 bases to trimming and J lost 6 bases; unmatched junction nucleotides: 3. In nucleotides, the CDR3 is TGTGCCAGCAGCCCGGACAGGGGGCGCGAGCAGTACTTC. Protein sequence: CASSPDRGREQYF.

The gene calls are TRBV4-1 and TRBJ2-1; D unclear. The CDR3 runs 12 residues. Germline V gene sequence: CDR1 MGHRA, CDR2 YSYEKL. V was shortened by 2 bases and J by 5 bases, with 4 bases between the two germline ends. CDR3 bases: TGCGCCAGCAGCCAACGGGACAATGAGCAGTTCTTC. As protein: CASSQRDNEQFF.

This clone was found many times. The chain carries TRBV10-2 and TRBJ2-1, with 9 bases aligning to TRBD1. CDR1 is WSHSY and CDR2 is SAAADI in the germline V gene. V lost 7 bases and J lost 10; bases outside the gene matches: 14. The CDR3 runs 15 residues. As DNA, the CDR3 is TGCGCCAGCATCATCTCGGGACAGGGATCCGGGGAGCAGTTCTTC. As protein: CASIISGQGSGEQFF.

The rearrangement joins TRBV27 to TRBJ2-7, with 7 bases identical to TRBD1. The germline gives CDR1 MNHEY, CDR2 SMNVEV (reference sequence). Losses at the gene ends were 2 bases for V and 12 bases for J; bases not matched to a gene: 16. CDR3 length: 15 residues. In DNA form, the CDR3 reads TGTGCCAGCAGTTTACGGGACAGTGCATCGTTTAAGCGGTACTTC. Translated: CASSLRDSASFKRYF.

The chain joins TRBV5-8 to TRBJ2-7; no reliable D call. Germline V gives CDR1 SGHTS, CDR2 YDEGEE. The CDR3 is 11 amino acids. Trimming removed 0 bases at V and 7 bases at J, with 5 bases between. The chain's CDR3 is CASSLEREQYF. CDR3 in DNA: TGTGCCAGCAGCTTGGAGAGGGAGCAGTACTTC. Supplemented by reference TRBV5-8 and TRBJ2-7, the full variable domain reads EAGVTQSPTHLIKTRGQQATLRCSPISGHTSVYWYQQALGLGLQFLLWYDEGEERNRGNFPPRFSGRQFPNYSSELNVNALELEDSALYLCASSLEREQYFGPGTRLTVT.

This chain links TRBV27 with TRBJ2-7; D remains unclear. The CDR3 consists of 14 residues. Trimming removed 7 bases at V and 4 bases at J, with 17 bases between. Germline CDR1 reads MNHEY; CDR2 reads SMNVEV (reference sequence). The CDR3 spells CASKPVIFRYEQYF. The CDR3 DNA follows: TGTGCCAGCAAGCCCGTAATTTTCCGTTACGAGCAGTACTTC.

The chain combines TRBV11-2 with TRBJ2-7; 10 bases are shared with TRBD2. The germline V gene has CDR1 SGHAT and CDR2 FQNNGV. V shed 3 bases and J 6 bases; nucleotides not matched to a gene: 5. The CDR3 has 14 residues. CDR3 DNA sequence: TGTGCCAGCAGCTTTCTAGCGGGAGTCTCCGAGCAGTACTTC. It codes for CASSFLAGVSEQYF.

CDR3 protein: CAAQGNSNQPQHF. The CDR3 region has the DNA TGTGCCGCTCAGGGGAATAGCAATCAGCCCCAGCATTTT. The rearrangement links TRBV10-3 to TRBJ1-5, with a weak D call TRBD1 (6 bases). CDR3 size: 13 residues. Germline assignment: CDR1 ENHRY and CDR2 SYGVKD. Between the trimmed V and J ends, which lost 11 bases and 0 bases, there was a span of 11 bases.

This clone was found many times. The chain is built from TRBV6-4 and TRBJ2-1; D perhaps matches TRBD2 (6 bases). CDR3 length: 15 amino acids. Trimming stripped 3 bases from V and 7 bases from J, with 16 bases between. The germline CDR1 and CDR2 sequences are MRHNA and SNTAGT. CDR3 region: CASSESLEGQNEQFF. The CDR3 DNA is TGTGCCAGCAGTGAAAGTCTGGAGGGCCAAAATGAGCAGTTCTTC.

For the CDR3, the DNA is TGTGCCACCAGCAGATTCCCGGGACAGGGGGACGAGCAGTACTTC. It codes for CATSRFPGQGDEQYF. The genes are TRBV15 and TRBJ2-7; 11 bases align to TRBD1. The V gene's germline CDR1 is LNHNV and CDR2 YYDKDF (reference sequence). This CDR3 has 15 amino acids. The V gene end was trimmed by 2 bases and the J gene end by 5 bases; junction bases not matched to a gene: 5.

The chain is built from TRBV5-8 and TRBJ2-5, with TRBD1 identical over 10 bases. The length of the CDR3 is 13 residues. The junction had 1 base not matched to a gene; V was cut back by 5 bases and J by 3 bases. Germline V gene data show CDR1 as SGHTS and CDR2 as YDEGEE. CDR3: CASRGTGEETQYF. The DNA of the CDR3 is TGTGCCAGCAGGGGGACAGGGGAAGAGACCCAGTACTTC. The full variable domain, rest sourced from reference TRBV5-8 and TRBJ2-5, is EAGVTQSPTHLIKTRGQQATLRCSPISGHTSVYWYQQALGLGLQFLLWYDEGEERNRGNFPPRFSGRQFPNYSSELNVNALELEDSALYLCASRGTGEETQYFGPGTRLLVL.

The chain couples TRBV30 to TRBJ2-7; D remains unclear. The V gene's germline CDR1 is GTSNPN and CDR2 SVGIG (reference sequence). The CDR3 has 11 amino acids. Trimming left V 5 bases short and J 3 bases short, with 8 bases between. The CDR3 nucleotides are TGTGCCTGGGGGCGCGACTACGAGCAGTACTTC. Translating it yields CAWGRDYEQYF.

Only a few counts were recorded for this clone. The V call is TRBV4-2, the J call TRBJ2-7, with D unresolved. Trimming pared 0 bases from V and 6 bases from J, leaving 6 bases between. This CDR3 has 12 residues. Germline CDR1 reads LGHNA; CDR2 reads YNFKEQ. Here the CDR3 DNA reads TGTGCCAGCAGCCAAGATGGAGCCGAGCAGTACTTC. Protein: CASSQDGAEQYF.

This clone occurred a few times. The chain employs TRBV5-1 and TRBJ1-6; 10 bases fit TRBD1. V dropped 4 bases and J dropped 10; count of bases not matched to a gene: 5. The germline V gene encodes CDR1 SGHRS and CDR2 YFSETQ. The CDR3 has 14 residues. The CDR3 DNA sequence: TGCGCCAGCAGCGTAGGACAGGGGGGCTCACCCCTCCACTTT. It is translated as CASSVGQGGSPLHF.

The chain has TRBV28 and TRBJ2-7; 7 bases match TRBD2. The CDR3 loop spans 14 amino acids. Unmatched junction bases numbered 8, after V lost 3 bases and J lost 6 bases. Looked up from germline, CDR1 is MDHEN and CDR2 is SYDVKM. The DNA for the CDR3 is TGTGCCAGCAGTTTCTCCCTGGGAGGGCCCGAGCAGTACTTC. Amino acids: CASSFSLGGPEQYF.

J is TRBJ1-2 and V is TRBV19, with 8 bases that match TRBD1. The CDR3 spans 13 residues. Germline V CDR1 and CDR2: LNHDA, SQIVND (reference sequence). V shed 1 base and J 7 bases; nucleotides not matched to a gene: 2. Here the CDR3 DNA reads TGTGCCAGTAGTATAGCCCAGGGGGCTGGCTACACCTTC. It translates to CASSIAQGAGYTF.

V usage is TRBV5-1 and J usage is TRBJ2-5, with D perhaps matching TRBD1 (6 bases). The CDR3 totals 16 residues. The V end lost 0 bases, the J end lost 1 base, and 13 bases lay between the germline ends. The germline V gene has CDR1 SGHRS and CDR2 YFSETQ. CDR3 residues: CASSLASTGIQETQYF. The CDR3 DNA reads TGCGCCAGCAGCTTGGCCTCTACAGGGATCCAAGAGACCCAGTACTTC.